This T cell receptor (beta chain) is drawn from a study of shared clonotypes between healthy human individuals. The repertoire was sequenced with immunoSEQ multiplex PCR; TCRdb's copy has only in-frame clones and lacks some. Of over 850,000 clones in the sample, more than 75% were seen once. On this clone: The antigen is unknown.

Overall study findings and caveats: Expectations were that clonotype sharing among donors would be affected by sequencing depth.

The CDR3 covers 15 residues. V lost 3 bases and J 3 bases, leaving 12 bases between the germline ends. The germline gives CDR1 SGDLS, CDR2 YYNGEE. The chain has TRBV9 and TRBJ2-2; TRBD1 might be the D (5 bases). Sequencing was performed on memory CD4+ T cells from PBMCs. As for subset: CD45RA-negative fraction. This sequence originates from a man between 18 and 29 years old in good health. Some clones in this sample may be carry-over from other donors' samples. DNA of the CDR3: TGTGCCAGCAGCGCCGCTGGACACTACACCGGGGAGCTGTTTTTT. Translating gives CASSAAGHYTGELFF. The whole variable domain, remainder taken from reference TRBV9 and TRBJ2-2, is DSGVTQTPKHLITATGQRVTLRCSPRSGDLSVYWYQQSLDQGLQFLIQYYNGEERAKGNILERFSAQQFPDLHSELNLSSLELGDSALYFCASSAAGHYTGELFFGEGSRLTVL.